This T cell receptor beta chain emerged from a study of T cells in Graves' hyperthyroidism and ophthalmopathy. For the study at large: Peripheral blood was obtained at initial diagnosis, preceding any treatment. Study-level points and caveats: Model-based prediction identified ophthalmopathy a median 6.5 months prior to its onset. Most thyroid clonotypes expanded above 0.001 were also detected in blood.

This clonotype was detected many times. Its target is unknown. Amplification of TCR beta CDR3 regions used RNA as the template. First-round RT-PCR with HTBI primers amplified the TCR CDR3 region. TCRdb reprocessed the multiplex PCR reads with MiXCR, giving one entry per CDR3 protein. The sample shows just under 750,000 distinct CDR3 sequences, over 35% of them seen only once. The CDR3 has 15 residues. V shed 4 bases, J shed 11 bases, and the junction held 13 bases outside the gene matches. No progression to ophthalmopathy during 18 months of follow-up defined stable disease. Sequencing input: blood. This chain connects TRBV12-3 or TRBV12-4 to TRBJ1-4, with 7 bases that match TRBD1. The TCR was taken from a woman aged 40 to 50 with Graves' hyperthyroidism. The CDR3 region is CASSSADRIMRKLFF. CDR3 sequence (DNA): TGTGCCAGCAGTTCTGCGGACAGGATAATGAGGAAACTGTTTTTT.